This T cell receptor beta chain was obtained from a study of regulatory T cells in long-lasting Graves disease (dated by TCRdb to about 2021). Describing the broader study: Newly diagnosed Graves' disease patients had taken antithyroid drugs for less than 3 months. This study used TCR sequencing and RNA sequencing of peripheral blood to compare persistent Graves' disease patients against newly diagnosed Graves' disease patients. The study took place in China and was registered as a clinical trial. TCR sequencing covered approximately 13 persistent and roughly 20 newly diagnosed Graves' disease patients, 33 samples in total.

V and J are trimmed by 6 bases and 15 bases, and the gene matches miss 5 bases of the junction. Including cysteine and phenylalanine, the CDR3 has 11 amino acids. The entry retains the CDR3 DNA only, 33 bases that are in frame from base 1. Study-level results and caveats: TRBV28, TRBJ1-2 and TRBJ2-5 were preferentially used in persistent disease, while TRBV20-1 and TRBJ2-1 were favored in newly diagnosed disease. A larger number of public clonotypes was shared among persistent patients (under 3,000) than among newly diagnosed patients (approximately 930). Peripheral blood alone was examined, since thyroid tissue, which constituted the primary lesion, could not be accessed. Lower TCR Shannon entropy and fewer highly expanded clones were observed in persistent Graves' disease patients than in newly diagnosed patients, which suggested clonal expansion. Sequencing and analysis were restricted to the TCR beta chain. The authors acknowledged the small sample size as a limitation that may reduce accuracy.

Libraries were prepared through multiplex PCR. Instrument used: Illumina HiSeq 4000. iRepertoire HTBI primers and Arm-PCR amplification of CDR3 regions were used to construct TCR beta libraries. Before sequencing, the PCR products went through gel purification. The paper's data handling went like this. Gene usage analysis of CDR3 amino acid clonotypes relied on the roughly 67 TRBV and 14 TRBJ segments identified across samples. COPE and FqMerger were used to merge the filtered high-quality paired reads into contigs. Contigs were aligned with BLAST to IMGT TRBV, TRBD and TRBJ reference genes, and CDR3 was defined per IMGT. Clonotypes above 0.1% frequency were classified as highly expanded clones. Shannon entropy was used to measure repertoire diversity, and the Gini coefficient was used to measure V-J evenness. Clonotypes shared by more than one individual were considered public. Through fastp at Q25 and MiXCR, TCRdb rebuilt clones from the public reads, retaining in-frame beta chains. Every CDR3 protein is listed once, alongside the most common genes and DNA of its rows. The V and J calls were determined by TCRdb, not by the authors. The sample data list some 250,000 distinct CDR3 sequences, and approximately 20% of these were observed just once. The ten largest clones capture roughly a fifth of the sample.

Sample time point, as interpreted from the label and publication: newly diagnosed GD, antithyroid drugs for less than 3 months. For both TCR sequencing and RNA sequencing, RNA was extracted from PBMCs in TRIzol. The diagnosis of Graves' disease was made according to American Thyroid Association guidelines. Recruitment of patients was carried out at an endocrinology department in Xi'an, China. Each patient gave approximately 10 milliliters of peripheral blood, collected in an EDTA anticoagulant tube. Ficoll Paque Plus density gradient separation was used to isolate PBMCs, and no further T cell sorting was performed. An Agilent 2100 Bioanalyzer and agarose gel were used to assess RNA quality, and a NanoDrop 2000 was used to measure RNA concentration. Many counts were recorded for this clonotype. Its target antigen remains unknown. Base-call qualities are not available, and no considerably larger clone is one nucleotide away.

This sequence uses TRBV12-3 or TRBV12-4 and TRBJ2-1; TRBD1 matches 10 bases in the middle. The receptor's source is a female donor with Graves disease. Specimen: peripheral blood mononuclear cells (PBMCs), collected at new diagnosis, from a patient treated with antithyroid drugs. The DNA is as follows: TGTGCCAGCAGCCAGACAGGGGGCAGGTTCTTC. It translates as CASSQTGGRFF.